The 17 T cell receptor beta chains in this list originate from one sample, sequenced in a study of post-analysis software for immune sequencing data. The study, taken as a whole, reports: With TRBV5-6, TRBV5-1 and TRBV20-1 included, about five TRBV segments were more frequent in patients than in controls.

The antigens for these receptors are not known. cDNA libraries of TCR beta carried unique molecular identifiers. Each CDR3 protein is one row after TCRdb ran MiXCR on the PCR reads. The table has about 430,000 distinct CDR3 sequences, approximately 37% seen once; the top ten hold about 7.6%. Input material: blood. These receptors originate from a girl aged 2-15 years with multiple sclerosis.

Remarks on this clonotype: One end of the junction fails to match germline, which may point to a read error. This chain links TRBV29-1 with TRBJ1-2, with a possible D match to TRBD1 (5 bases). This CDR3 region has 17 residues. CDR1 is SQVTM, CDR2 ANQGSEA, per germline. The CDR3 sequence is CSAIEGFGAEPNHGYTF. The CDR3 DNA sequence: TGCAGCGCCATTGAAGGCTTTGGGGCAGAACCTAACCATGGCTACACCTTC.

V usage is TRBV7-2 and J usage is TRBJ2-7; D not certain. Trimming pared 2 bases from V and 1 base from J, leaving 15 bases between. Germline V gene sequence: CDR1 SGHTA, CDR2 FQGNSA. The CDR3 is made up of 16 amino acids. Here the CDR3 reads CASSLSGSWMSYEQYF. The DNA of the CDR3 is TGTGCCAGCAGCTTATCCGGCTCATGGATGTCCTACGAGCAGTACTTC.

The chain combines TRBV4-1 with TRBJ2-3, with D perhaps matching TRBD2 (5 bases). Looked up from germline, CDR1 is MGHRA and CDR2 is YSYEKL. This CDR3 is 14 amino acids long. Trimming took 6 bases from V and 0 from J, leaving 10 bases between them. CDR3 region: CASRLPGSTDTQYF. The CDR3 coding sequence is TGCGCCAGCAGACTACCGGGGAGCACAGATACGCAGTATTTT.

The rearrangement joins TRBV29-1 to TRBJ2-1; possibly TRBD2 for D (6 bases). Trimming stripped 6 bases from V and 2 bases from J, with 17 bases between. This CDR3 comprises 15 residues. Per germline, CDR1 SQVTM and CDR2 ANQGSEA. The CDR3 region is CSVGGLTFPYNEQFF. CDR3 coding DNA: TGCAGCGTCGGGGGACTCACCTTCCCCTACAATGAGCAGTTCTTC.

This sequence joins TRBV28 and TRBJ2-5; maybe TRBD1 (6 bases). Germline CDR1 is MDHEN and CDR2 is SYDVKM. The CDR3 loop spans 12 amino acids. Trimming took 4 bases from V and 4 from J, leaving 7 bases between them. The CDR3 region is CASSSQGETQYF. The CDR3 DNA sequence: TGTGCCAGCAGTTCACAGGGAGAGACCCAGTACTTC. The full variable domain, with the rest looked up from reference TRBV28 and TRBJ2-5, is DVKVTQSSRYLVKRTGEKVFLECVQDMDHENMFWYRQDPGLGLRLIYFSYDVKMKEKGDIPEGYSVSREKKERFSLILESASTNQTSMYLCASSSQGETQYFGPGTRLLVL.

The chain couples TRBV29-1 to TRBJ2-1; 13 bases fit TRBD2. Germline assignment: CDR1 SQVTM and CDR2 ANQGSEA. The CDR3 extends over 16 amino acids. J lost 8 bases, V lost 4 bases, and 11 bases had no gene match. CDR3 bases: TGCAGCGTTGTGGGAAAAATCGGACTAGCGGGGGATGAGCAGTTCTTC. This encodes CSVVGKIGLAGDEQFF.

This clonotype was seen a handful of times. The chain combines TRBV7-6 with TRBJ2-1, with D perhaps TRBD2 (5 bases). The CDR3 totals 14 residues. Looked up from germline, CDR1 is SGHVS and CDR2 is FNYEAQ. Trimming took off 2 bases at V and 6 bases at J, with 11 bases between the two ends. CDR3 nucleotides: TGTGCCAGCAGCTTAAGGGAGATGGCCAATGAGCAGTTCTTC. Protein: CASSLREMANEQFF.

The chain combines TRBV9 with TRBJ2-7; D unresolved. This CDR3 contains 14 residues. Trimming took off 3 bases at V and 0 bases at J, with 10 bases between the two ends. Germline-derived CDR1 and CDR2 are SGDLS and YYNGEE. DNA for the CDR3: TGTGCCAGCAGCGAAGACAAGAGCTCCTACGAGCAGTACTTC. This translates into CASSEDKSSYEQYF.

This clonotype was seen only a few times. The chain employs TRBV20-1 and TRBJ2-1; D tentatively fits TRBD1 or TRBD2 (5 bases each). Germline-derived CDR1 and CDR2 are DFQATT and SNEGSKA (reference sequence). The V and J ends lost 5 bases and 0 bases respectively, with 17 bases between them. The CDR3 length is 16 residues. The CDR3 sequence is CSAPPWGSSSYNEQFF. The CDR3 nucleotides read TGCAGTGCTCCGCCCTGGGGGTCAAGCTCCTACAATGAGCAGTTCTTC.

This clonotype was seen a handful of times. This sequence joins TRBV27 and TRBJ2-7; perhaps TRBD2 as D (7 bases). Germline V lookup: CDR1 MNHEY, CDR2 SMNVEV (reference sequence). V shed 3 bases and J shed 3 bases, with 12 bases lying between them. The CDR3 spans 14 residues. The CDR3 coding sequence is TGTGCCAGCAGTTTCGGGGGGCACAACTACGAGCAGTACTTC. Translating it yields CASSFGGHNYEQYF.

This clonotype was recorded a few times. The chain has TRBV5-1 and TRBJ2-1, with 10 bases aligning to TRBD1. The CDR3 is made up of 14 amino acids. Trimming cost V 5 bases and J 6 bases; bases outside gene matches: 5. Germline loops: CDR1 SGHRS, CDR2 YFSETQ. Written as DNA, the CDR3 is TGCGCCAGCAGACGACAGGGGGCTGGCAATGAGCAGTTCTTC. Translation gives CASRRQGAGNEQFF.

The gene calls are TRBV24-1 and TRBJ2-7; 7 positions agree with TRBD2. The J call is doubtful: the DNA matches TRBJ2-4 better. This CDR3 is built from 13 residues. CDR1 is KGHDR, CDR2 SFDVKD, per germline. The CDR3 here is CATSVGGEDIQYF. In nucleotides, the CDR3 is TGTGCCACCAGTGTTGGGGGGGAGGACATTCAGTACTTC.

The chain employs TRBV12-3 or TRBV12-4 and TRBJ1-5; unclear D gene. The CDR3 sequence is 12 residues long. V was pared by 6 bases and J by 5 bases, with 8 bases between. In DNA, the CDR3 is TGTGCCAGCAGCAGAATTTATCAGCCCCAGCATTTT. This gives the protein CASSRIYQPQHF.

This clonotype was seen only once. V is TRBV20-1 and J is TRBJ2-1, with D maybe TRBD2 (6 bases). CDR1 is DFQATT and CDR2 is SNEGSKA in the germline V gene (reference sequence). The germline V and J ends were trimmed by 3 bases and 9 bases, with 18 bases remaining between them. The CDR3 length is 14 residues. CDR3 DNA sequence: TGCAGTGCTAGGGATATTGTGGGGGGAGGTGAGCAGTTCTTC. Its protein is CSARDIVGGGEQFF.

The chain combines TRBV6-4 with TRBJ2-3; 9 bases are a match to TRBD1. This CDR3 is 15 amino acids long. Germline V gives CDR1 MRHNA, CDR2 SNTAGT. The V segment lost 4 bases and the J segment 4 bases; nucleotides outside the gene matches: 6. CDR3 sequence reads: CASSVGGQGADTQYF. The CDR3 DNA reads TGTGCCAGCAGTGTGGGGGGACAGGGAGCAGATACGCAGTATTTT.

This clonotype was counted a few times. The genes are TRBV15 and TRBJ2-1; 8 bases fit TRBD2. Trimming took 1 base from V and 8 from J; bases not matched to a gene: 7. In germline, CDR1 is LNHNV, CDR2 YYDKDF (reference sequence). The CDR3 is 15 residues long. The CDR3 sequence is CATSRGGTRTHEQFF. CDR3 nucleotide sequence: TGTGCCACCAGCAGAGGAGGGACTAGAACCCATGAGCAGTTCTTC.

The table lists this clonotype with a few counts. The chain couples TRBV6-2 or TRBV6-3 to TRBJ2-5; perhaps TRBD2 as D (6 bases). Germline CDR1 and CDR2: MNHEY and SVGEGT. V was shortened by 6 bases and J by 7 bases, with 18 bases between the two germline ends. The CDR3 has 14 amino acids. CDR3 in DNA: TGTGCCAGCAGCCAGCTCGGGAGAGGAGGGACCCAGTACTTC. Its protein is CASSQLGRGGTQYF.